This T cell receptor beta chain was retrieved from a study of blood T cell repertoires in COVID-19. To note about this clone: Other DNA sequences within the sample encode an identical CDR3.

Everyone who took part was roughly 18 to 89 years old, and they came from fewer than 25 US areas. Clinical histories supplied by participants themselves formed the basis of cohort assignment. After removal of 3 bases from V and 3 bases from J, the junction contained 1 base not matched to a gene. The CDR3 consists of 14 residues. Germline CDR1 and CDR2: LGHNA and YNFKEQ. TCRdb's copy holds only in-frame clones and misses some; the assay was immunoSEQ multiplex PCR. Seen here are 300,000 to 450,000 clones, around 87% observed once, and the top ten hold about 1.5%. The TCR originated in a man younger than 40 who had recovered from COVID-19. The chain has TRBV4-2 and TRBJ2-7; TRBD1 matches 11 bases. Sequencing was done on a sample of PBMCs or T cells enriched from blood (not recorded which). In DNA form, the CDR3 reads TGTGCCAGCAGCCAGGGACAGGGGGACTACGAGCAGTACTTC. Translation: CASSQGQGDYEQYF.